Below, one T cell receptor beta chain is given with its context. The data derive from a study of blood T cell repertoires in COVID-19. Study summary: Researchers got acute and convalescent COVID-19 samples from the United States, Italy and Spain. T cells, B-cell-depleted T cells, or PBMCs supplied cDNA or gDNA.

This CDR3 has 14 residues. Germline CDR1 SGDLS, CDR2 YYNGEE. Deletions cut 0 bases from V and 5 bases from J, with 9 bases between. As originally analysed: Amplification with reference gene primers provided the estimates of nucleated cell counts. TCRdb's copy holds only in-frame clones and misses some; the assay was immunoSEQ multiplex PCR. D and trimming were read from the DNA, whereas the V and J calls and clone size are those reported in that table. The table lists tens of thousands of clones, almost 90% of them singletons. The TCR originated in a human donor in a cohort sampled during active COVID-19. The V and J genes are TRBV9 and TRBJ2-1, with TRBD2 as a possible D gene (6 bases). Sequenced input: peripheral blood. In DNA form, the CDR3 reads TGTGCCAGCAGCGTAGCAGGCGGGGACAATGAGCAGTTCTTC. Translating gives CASSVAGGDNEQFF.